The 27 T cell receptor gamma chains below all came from one sample that was sequenced in a study of Vδ1+ human thymocytes. Sequences come from RNA converted to cDNA by reverse transcription. Multiplex PCR used pooled V-gene forward primers and a constant-region reverse primer to amplify CDR3s. TCRdb re-called clones from the multiplex PCR reads using CATT. The repertoire consists of some 22,000 gamma-chain clones, with roughly an eighth occurring once and the leading ten covering 1.9%. Study outcomes and limitations: Highly polyclonal TRG and TRD repertoires with Gaussian CDR3 length distributions appeared in thymus.

What these receptors recognize is not known. Material for sequencing was Vdelta1+ gamma-delta thymocytes from the thymus. Subset defined: FACS-sorted CD3+ TCRalphabeta- TCRVdelta1+ TCRVdelta2- thymocytes. These receptor sequences come from a child younger than two who had congenital heart surgery.

The gene calls are TRGV4 and TRGJP2. The CDR3 consists of 15 residues. CDR1 is EGSTGY, CDR2 YDSYTSSV, per germline. Unmatched junction bases numbered 10, after V lost 6 bases and J lost 3 bases. Here the CDR3 DNA reads TGTGCCACCTGGAAGGGGCGGGGTAGTGATTGGATCAAGACGTTT. It is translated as CATWKGRGSDWIKTF.

A remark on this clone: Other nucleotide sequences from this sample produce the same CDR3. The chain recombines TRGV9 with TRGJ1 or TRGJ2. V was pared by 2 bases and J by 1 base, with 5 bases of the junction left unmatched. CDR3 size: 14 residues. Germline V lookup: CDR1 GITISATS, CDR2 ISYDGTV (reference sequence). The CDR3 here is CALWEDQNYYKKLF. CDR3 in DNA: TGTGCCTTGTGGGAGGATCAAAATTATTATAAGAAACTCTTT.

V gene TRGV3 combines with J gene TRGJ1 or TRGJ2. The CDR3 has 12 residues. Unmatched junction bases numbered 7, after V lost 0 bases and J lost 11 bases. Germline loops: CDR1 VTNTFY, CDR2 YDVSTARD (reference sequence). Here the CDR3 reads CATWDRPFEKLF. For the CDR3, the DNA is TGTGCCACCTGGGACAGGCCTTTTGAGAAACTCTTT.

By share, this clone counts as medium-sized. The genes are TRGV9 and TRGJ1 or TRGJ2. After removal of 5 bases from V and 5 bases from J, the junction contained 6 bases not matched to a gene. Germline CDR1 and CDR2: GITISATS and ISYDGTV (reference sequence). The CDR3 totals 12 residues. CDR3: CALWARDYKKLF. CDR3 nucleotides: TGTGCCTTGTGGGCCAGGGATTATAAGAAACTCTTT.

This clone was counted a few times. The sample holds other DNA sequences that translate to the same CDR3. The V and J genes are TRGV9 and TRGJP1. The CDR3 runs 14 residues. The J segment lost 2 bases and the V segment lost 3 bases, leaving 3 bases of the junction unmatched. Germline CDR1 reads GITISATS; CDR2 reads ISYDGTV (reference sequence). The CDR3 here is CALWEFTTGWFKIF. In DNA, the CDR3 is TGTGCCTTGTGGGAGTTCACCACTGGTTGGTTCAAGATATTT.

This clone came up a few times. The same CDR3 is also encoded by other DNA sequences in this sample. V usage is TRGV9 and J usage is TRGJ1 or TRGJ2. The CDR3 loop spans 13 amino acids. J was trimmed by 3 bases and V by 2 bases; bases with no gene match: 4. The germline V gene has CDR1 GITISATS and CDR2 ISYDGTV (reference sequence). The CDR3 loop is CALWEAFYYKKLF. In DNA form, the CDR3 reads TGTGCCTTGTGGGAGGCCTTTTATTATAAGAAACTCTTT.

V gene TRGV5 combines with J gene TRGJ1 or TRGJ2. The CDR3 is made up of 12 amino acids. Germline trimming cut 2 bases from V and 8 bases from J; bases unmatched to any gene: 6. Germline lookup yields CDR1 VINAFY and CDR2 YDVSNSKD. The CDR3 spells CATWDMKNKKLF. As DNA, the CDR3 is TGTGCCACCTGGGACATGAAAAATAAGAAACTCTTT.

To note about this clone: The junction does not match germline at one end; this may be a read error. This rearrangement joins TRGV4 to TRGJP2. CDR3 size: 15 residues. Germline-derived CDR1 and CDR2 are EGSTGY and YDSYTSSV. CDR3 nucleotide sequence: TGTGCCACCTGGAATGGGCAGAGTAGTGATTGGATCAAGACGTTT. Translating gives CATWNGQSSDWIKTF.

This clone was counted a few times. The sample carries other DNA sequences with the same CDR3. The chain uses TRGV9 and TRGJ1 or TRGJ2. This CDR3 has 13 residues. Per germline, CDR1 GITISATS and CDR2 ISYDGTV (reference sequence). V shed 3 bases, J shed 3 bases, and the junction held 5 bases outside the gene matches. DNA for the CDR3: TGTGCCTTGTGGGAGCCATCTTATTATAAGAAACTCTTT. This sequence encodes CALWEPSYYKKLF.

This clone was recorded a few times. The rearrangement joins TRGV4 to TRGJ1 or TRGJ2. Germline CDR1 is EGSTGY and CDR2 is YDSYTSSV. V dropped 3 bases and J dropped 12; count of bases not matched to a gene: 11. The CDR3 runs 12 residues. This CDR3 is CATWDRGNGKLF. The CDR3, as DNA: TGTGCCACCTGGGATCGAGGTAATGGGAAACTCTTT.

This chain uses TRGV4 with TRGJ1 or TRGJ2. Germline CDR1 and CDR2: EGSTGY and YDSYTSSV. J gave up 8 bases and V 5 bases, and 6 bases lay outside the gene matches. The CDR3 runs to 11 residues. CDR3 nucleotide sequence: TGTGCCACCTGGGCTAATCATAAGAAACTCTTT. It encodes CATWANHKKLF.

This clone occurred a few times. A read error may produce the germline difference seen at one junction end. Other DNA sequences of this sample code for an identical CDR3. The chain couples TRGV5 to TRGJP2. CDR1 is VINAFY, CDR2 YDVSNSKD, per germline. This CDR3 has 11 residues. Here the CDR3 reads CATRDYWIKTF. The CDR3 DNA sequence: TGTGCCACCCGGGACTATTGGATCAAGACGTTT.

This clone has more than one count but fewer than ten. Distinct nucleotide sequences in the sample also encode this CDR3. The V call is TRGV5, the J call TRGJ1 or TRGJ2. Germline V gene lookup returns CDR1 VINAFY and CDR2 YDVSNSKD. Trimming cost V 0 bases and J 3 bases; bases outside gene matches: 8. The CDR3 spans 15 residues. DNA of the CDR3: TGTGCCACCTGGGACAGGCCCGGATTTTATTATAAGAAACTCTTT. This translates into CATWDRPGFYYKKLF.

The rearrangement links TRGV4 to TRGJ1 or TRGJ2. V lost 2 bases, J lost 5 bases, and 18 bases stayed unmatched. Germline CDR1 and CDR2: EGSTGY and YDSYTSSV. This CDR3 is built from 17 residues. The CDR3 loop is CATWDVYTPGVDYKKLF. CDR3 nucleotide sequence: TGTGCCACCTGGGATGTCTACACCCCCGGCGTGGATTATAAGAAACTCTTT.

This clone was detected a few times. The chain uses TRGV9 and TRGJ1 or TRGJ2. Germline values: CDR1 GITISATS, CDR2 ISYDGTV (reference sequence). Losses at the gene ends were 0 bases for V and 9 bases for J; bases not matched to a gene: 20. The CDR3 is 17 amino acids. CDR3 DNA: TGTGCCTTGTGGGAGGTGCCATTTACGCACAAAACGGTTAAGAAACTCTTT. This sequence encodes CALWEVPFTHKTVKKLF.

This clone is medium-sized within its sample. This chain links TRGV8 with TRGJ1 or TRGJ2. The CDR3 spans 12 residues. The germline gives CDR1 VENAVY, CDR2 YDSYNSRV. V lost 6 bases, J lost 0 bases, and 2 bases stayed unmatched. This chain's CDR3 is CATWTNYYKKLF. In DNA form, the CDR3 reads TGTGCCACCTGGACGAATTATTATAAGAAACTCTTT.

There are a few counts of this clone. A much larger clone is a single base away; this may be a read error. Other DNA sequences in the sample encode the same CDR3. The chain links TRGV9 to TRGJ1 or TRGJ2. Unmatched junction bases numbered 3, after V lost 1 base and J lost 3 bases. The germline gives CDR1 GITISATS, CDR2 ISYDGTV (reference sequence). CDR3 length: 13 residues. The CDR3 nucleotides are TGTGCCTTGTGGGAGGTTAGTTATTATAAGAAACTCTTT. It codes for CALWEVSYYKKLF.

This clone occurred a few times. At one end, the junction sequence differs from germline, possibly due to a read error. Additional DNA sequences in this sample encode the identical CDR3. The gene calls are TRGV4 and TRGJ1 or TRGJ2. This CDR3 is 11 amino acids long. Germline V gene data show CDR1 as EGSTGY and CDR2 as YDSYTSSV. CDR3 protein: CATWNGNKKLF. CDR3 nucleotide sequence: TGTGCCACCTGGAATGGAAATAAGAAACTCTTT.

This sequence joins TRGV2 and TRGJ1 or TRGJ2. CDR1 EGSNGY and CDR2 YDSYNSKV come from the germline V gene. Unmatched junction bases numbered 6, after V lost 0 bases and J lost 13 bases. The CDR3 length is 11 residues. CDR3 nucleotide sequence: TGTGCCACCTGGGACGGGCGAGTTAAACTCTTT. This translates into CATWDGRVKLF.

This clone was counted between two and nine times. Compared with germline, one end of the junction differs, possibly owing to a read error. V and J are TRGV8 and TRGJP2. Germline V gene sequence: CDR1 VENAVY, CDR2 YDSYNSRV. CDR3 length: 13 residues. For the CDR3, the DNA is TGTGCCACCCGGGACCCTCGGTGTGGGGTCAAGACGTTT. The encoded protein is CATRDPRCGVKTF.

This chain joins TRGV8 and TRGJP1. Germline CDR1 is VENAVY and CDR2 is YDSYNSRV. J was trimmed by 0 bases and V by 0 bases; bases with no gene match: 4. This CDR3 is built from 16 residues. The CDR3 region is CATWDRANTTGWFKIF. The DNA of the CDR3 is TGTGCCACCTGGGATAGGGCGAATACCACTGGTTGGTTCAAGATATTT.

The chain uses TRGV8 and TRGJ1 or TRGJ2. This CDR3 contains 10 residues. In germline, CDR1 is VENAVY, CDR2 YDSYNSRV. V was pared by 5 bases and J by 10 bases, with 5 bases of the junction left unmatched. CDR3 in DNA: TGTGCCACCTGGGCTACAAAGAAACTCTTT. This encodes CATWATKKLF.

The V call is TRGV3, the J call TRGJ1 or TRGJ2. The germline V gene has CDR1 VTNTFY and CDR2 YDVSTARD (reference sequence). The CDR3 length is 18 residues. V lost 0 bases, J lost 11 bases, and 25 bases stayed unmatched. CDR3 sequence reads: CATWDRPKVGSGFDEKLF. The CDR3, as DNA: TGTGCCACCTGGGACAGGCCTAAAGTTGGGTCAGGTTTTGATGAGAAACTCTTT.

The rearrangement uses TRGV4 and TRGJ1 or TRGJ2. CDR3 length: 13 amino acids. V lost 6 bases to trimming and J lost 4 bases; unmatched junction nucleotides: 9. In germline, CDR1 is EGSTGY, CDR2 YDSYTSSV. CDR3 coding DNA: TGTGCCACCTGGAATCTAATATATTATAAGAAACTCTTT. The encoded protein is CATWNLIYYKKLF.

This clone turned up a few times. J is TRGJ1 or TRGJ2 and V is TRGV3. The CDR3 loop spans 9 amino acids. V gave up 8 bases and J gave up 13 bases; unmatched junction bases: 8. Germline CDR1 is VTNTFY and CDR2 is YDVSTARD (reference sequence). The CDR3 sequence is CATSNYKLF. The CDR3 DNA reads as TGTGCCACCTCCAATTATAAACTCTTT.

This clone was found a few times. The chain uses TRGV8 and TRGJP2. The V gene's germline CDR1 is VENAVY and CDR2 YDSYNSRV. The trim removed 3 bases at V and 9 bases at J, leaving 16 bases unmatched. The CDR3 is 16 residues long. CDR3 sequence: CATWDGPPGSNWIKTF. Here the CDR3 DNA reads TGTGCCACCTGGGATGGGCCCCCTGGATCAAATTGGATCAAGACGTTT.

The V and J genes are TRGV4 and TRGJ1 or TRGJ2. Looked up from germline, CDR1 is EGSTGY and CDR2 is YDSYTSSV. CDR3 length: 13 amino acids. J lost 10 bases, V lost 5 bases, and 14 bases had no gene match. The CDR3 is CATWVPMGLKKLF. The CDR3 coding sequence is TGTGCCACCTGGGTACCGATGGGTCTGAAGAAACTCTTT.